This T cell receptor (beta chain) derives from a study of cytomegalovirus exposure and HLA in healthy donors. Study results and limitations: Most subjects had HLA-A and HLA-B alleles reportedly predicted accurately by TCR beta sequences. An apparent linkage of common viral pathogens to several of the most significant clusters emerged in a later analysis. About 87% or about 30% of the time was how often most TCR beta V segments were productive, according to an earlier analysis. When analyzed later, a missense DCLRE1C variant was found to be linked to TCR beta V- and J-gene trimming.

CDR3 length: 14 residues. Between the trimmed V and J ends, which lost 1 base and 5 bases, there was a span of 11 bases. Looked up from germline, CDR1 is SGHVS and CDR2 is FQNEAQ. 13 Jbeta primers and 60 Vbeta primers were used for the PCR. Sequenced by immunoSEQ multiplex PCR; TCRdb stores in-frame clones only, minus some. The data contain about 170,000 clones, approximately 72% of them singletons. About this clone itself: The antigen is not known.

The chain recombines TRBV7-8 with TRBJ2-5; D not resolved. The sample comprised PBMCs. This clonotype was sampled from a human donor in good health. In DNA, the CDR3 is TGTGCCAGCAGCTTAGTGGCCGGGTGGGAGACCCAGTACTTC. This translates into CASSLVAGWETQYF.